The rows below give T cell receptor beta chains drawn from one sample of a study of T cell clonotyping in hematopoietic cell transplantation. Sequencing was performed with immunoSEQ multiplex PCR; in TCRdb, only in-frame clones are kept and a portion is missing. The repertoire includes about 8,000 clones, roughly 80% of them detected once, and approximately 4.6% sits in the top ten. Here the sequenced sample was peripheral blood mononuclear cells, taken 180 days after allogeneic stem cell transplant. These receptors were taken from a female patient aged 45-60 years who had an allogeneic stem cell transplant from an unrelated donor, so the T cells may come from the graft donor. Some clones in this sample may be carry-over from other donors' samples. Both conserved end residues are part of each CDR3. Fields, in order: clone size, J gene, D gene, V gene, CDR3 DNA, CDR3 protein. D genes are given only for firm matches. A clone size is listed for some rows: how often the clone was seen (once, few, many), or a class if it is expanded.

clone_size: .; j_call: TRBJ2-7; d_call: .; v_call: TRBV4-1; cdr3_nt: TGCGCCAGCAGCCAAGGGGCAGCCCACTCCTACGAGCAGTACTTC; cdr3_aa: CASSQGAAHSYEQYF
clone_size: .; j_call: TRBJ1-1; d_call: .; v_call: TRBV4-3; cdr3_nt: TGCGCCAGCAGCCGAAATCAATGGGGGGCGACTGAAGCTTTCTTT; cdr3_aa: CASSRNQWGATEAFF
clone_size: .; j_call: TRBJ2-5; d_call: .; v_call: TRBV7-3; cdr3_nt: TGTGCCAGCAGCGCACAGGAAGAGACCCAGTACTTC; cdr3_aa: CASSAQEETQYF
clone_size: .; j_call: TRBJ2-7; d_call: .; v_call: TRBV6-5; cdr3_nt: TGTGCCAGCAGTTACTCGTGGGGCAACACCTACGAGCAGTACTTC; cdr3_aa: CASSYSWGNTYEQYF
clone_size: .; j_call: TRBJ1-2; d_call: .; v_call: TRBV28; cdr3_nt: TGTGCCAGCAGCCCCTCCAGGGACGGCTACACCTTC; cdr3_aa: CASSPSRDGYTF
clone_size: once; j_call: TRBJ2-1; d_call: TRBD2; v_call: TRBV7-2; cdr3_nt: TGTGCCAGCAGCTTAGTGAGCGGGGGGACCTCCCACAATGAGCAGTTCTTC; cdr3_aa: CASSLVSGGTSHNEQFF
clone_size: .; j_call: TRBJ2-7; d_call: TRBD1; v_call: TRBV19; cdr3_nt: TGTGCCAGTAGCCCCGTCTCCGGGACAGGGACCTCTTACGAGCAGTACTTC; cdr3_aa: CASSPVSGTGTSYEQYF
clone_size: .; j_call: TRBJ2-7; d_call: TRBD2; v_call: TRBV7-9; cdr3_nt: TGTGCCAGCAGCACCTTAGCGGGAGTGGTTTCCTACGAGCAGTACTTC; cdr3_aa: CASSTLAGVVSYEQYF
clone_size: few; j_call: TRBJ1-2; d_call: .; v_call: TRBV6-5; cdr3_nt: TGTGCCAGCAGGGCTTACGATGGCTACACCTTC; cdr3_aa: CASRAYDGYTF
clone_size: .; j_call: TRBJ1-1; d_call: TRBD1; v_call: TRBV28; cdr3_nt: TGTGCCAGCAGTCTAACAGGGGGTCCCGCTGAAGCTTTCTTT; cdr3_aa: CASSLTGGPAEAFF
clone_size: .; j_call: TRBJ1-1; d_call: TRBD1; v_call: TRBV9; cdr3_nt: TGTGCCAGCAGCGAACTACAGGGGATCCCTGAAGCTTTCTTT; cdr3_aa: CASSELQGIPEAFF
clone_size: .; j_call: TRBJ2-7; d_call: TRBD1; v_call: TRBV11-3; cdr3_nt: TGTGCCAGCAGGTCGACAGGGGCCTACGAGCAGTACTTC; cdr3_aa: CASRSTGAYEQYF
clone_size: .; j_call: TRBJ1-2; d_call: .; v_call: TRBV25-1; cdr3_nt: TGTGCCAGCAGTCATCCGGGGGCCCTCTATGGCTACACCTTC; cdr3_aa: CASSHPGALYGYTF
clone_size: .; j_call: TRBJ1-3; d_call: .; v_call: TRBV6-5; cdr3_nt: TGTGCCAGCAGTTCCTCCCCCCCCAACTCTGGAAACACCATATATTTT; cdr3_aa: CASSSSPPNSGNTIYF
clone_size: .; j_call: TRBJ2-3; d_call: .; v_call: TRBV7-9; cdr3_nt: TGTGCCAGCAGCATCCTCTATGGGGGGTCGGATACGCAGTATTTT; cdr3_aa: CASSILYGGSDTQYF
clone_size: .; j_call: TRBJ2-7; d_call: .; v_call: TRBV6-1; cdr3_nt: TGTGCCAGCACCCAAAGGACGGGCCCCTGGGAGCAGTACTTC; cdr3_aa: CASTQRTGPWEQYF
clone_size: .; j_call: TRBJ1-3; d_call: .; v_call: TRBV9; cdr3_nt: TGTGCCAGCAGCGTAGGTCGGAACACCATATATTTT; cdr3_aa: CASSVGRNTIYF
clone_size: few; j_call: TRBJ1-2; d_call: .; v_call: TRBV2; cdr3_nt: TGTGCCAGCAAAAGGGCCGGGGGCTATGGCTACACCTTC; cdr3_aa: CASKRAGGYGYTF
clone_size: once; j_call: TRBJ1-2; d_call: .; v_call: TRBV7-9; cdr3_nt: TGTGCCAGCAGCCACGGACAGAACTATGGCTACACCTTC; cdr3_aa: CASSHGQNYGYTF
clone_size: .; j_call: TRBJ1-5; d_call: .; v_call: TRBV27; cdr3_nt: TGTGCCAGCAGTCCGGGGGACGGTAGTAATCAGCCCCAGCATTTT; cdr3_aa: CASSPGDGSNQPQHF
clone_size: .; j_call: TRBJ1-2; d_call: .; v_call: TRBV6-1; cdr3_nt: TGTGCCAGCAGTGAGAGGCCGGGGCACGATGGCTACACCTTC; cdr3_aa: CASSERPGHDGYTF
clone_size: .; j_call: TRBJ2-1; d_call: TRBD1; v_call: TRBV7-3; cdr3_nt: TGTGCCAGCAGCACAGGACAGGTTAAGAGTGAGCAGTTCTTC; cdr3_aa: CASSTGQVKSEQFF
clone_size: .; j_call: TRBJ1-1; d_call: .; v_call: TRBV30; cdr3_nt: TGTGCCTGGAGACAACTGAACACTGAAGCTTTCTTT; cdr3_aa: CAWRQLNTEAFF